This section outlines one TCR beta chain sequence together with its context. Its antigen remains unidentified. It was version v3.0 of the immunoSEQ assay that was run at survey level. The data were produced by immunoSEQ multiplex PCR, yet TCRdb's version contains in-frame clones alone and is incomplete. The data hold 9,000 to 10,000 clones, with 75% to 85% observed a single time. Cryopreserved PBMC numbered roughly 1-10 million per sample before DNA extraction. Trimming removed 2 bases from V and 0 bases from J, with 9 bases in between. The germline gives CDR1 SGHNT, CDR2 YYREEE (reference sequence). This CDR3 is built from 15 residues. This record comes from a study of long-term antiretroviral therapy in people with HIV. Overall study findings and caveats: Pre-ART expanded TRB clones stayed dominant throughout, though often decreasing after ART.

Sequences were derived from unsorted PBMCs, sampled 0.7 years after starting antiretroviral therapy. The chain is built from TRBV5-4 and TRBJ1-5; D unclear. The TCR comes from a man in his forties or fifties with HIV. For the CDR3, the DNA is TGTGCCAGCAGCTTATACGAGTATAGCAATCAGCCCCAGCATTTT. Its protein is CASSLYEYSNQPQHF. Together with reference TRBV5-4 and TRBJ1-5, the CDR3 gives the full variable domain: ETGVTQSPTHLIKTRGQQVTLRCSSQSGHNTVSWYQQALGQGPQFIFQYYREEENGRGNFPPRFSGLQFPNYSSELNVNALELDDSALYLCASSLYEYSNQPQHFGDGTRLSIL.